The 32 T cell receptor beta chains listed next were all sequenced from one sample in a study of breast tumors, draining lymph nodes, adjacent tissues. Axillary draining lymph nodes of breast cancer patients supplied the node samples. TCRdb reanalysed the multiplex PCR reads using MiXCR and keeps one entry per CDR3 protein. The sample yields roughly 260,000 distinct CDR3 sequences, 30% seen once. The material sequenced was axillary lymph node tissue. Receptor source: a female donor with breast cancer. Some clones in this sample may be carry-over from other donors' samples.

The J gene is TRBJ1-5, the V gene TRBV2; maybe TRBD1 (5 bases). Trimming removed 9 bases at V and 14 bases at J, with 23 bases between. Germline loops: CDR1 SNHLY, CDR2 FYNNEI. The CDR3 loop spans 13 amino acids. In nucleotides, the CDR3 is TGTGCCAGTTACACGGGACTAGCGGGATCCGAGCATTTT. Protein sequence: CASYTGLAGSEHF. Variable domain in full (rest from reference TRBV2 and TRBJ1-5): EPEVTQTPSHQVTQMGQEVILRCVPISNHLYFYWYRQILGQKVEFLVSFYNNEISEKSEIFDDQFSVERPDGSNFTLKIRSTKLEDSAMYFCASYTGLAGSEHFGDGTRLSIL.

Regarding this clonotype: A single base separates this from a much larger clone, so it may be a read error. The gene calls are TRBV7-3 and TRBJ1-2; 10 bases align to TRBD1. Per the germline V gene, CDR1 is SGHTA and CDR2 is FQGTGA. With V trimmed by 5 bases and J by 4 bases, 10 bases remained unmatched. CDR3 length equals 16 residues. The DNA for the CDR3 is TGTGCCAGCAGCCCCAACTCGGGACAGGGGACCTATGGCTACACCTTC. Translation gives CASSPNSGQGTYGYTF.

This chain links TRBV28 with TRBJ2-7; no clear D. V lost 7 bases and J 6 bases, leaving 13 bases between the germline ends. This CDR3 comprises 12 residues. Germline V lookup: CDR1 MDHEN, CDR2 SYDVKM. CDR3 sequence reads: CASTKLPVEQYF. DNA for the CDR3: TGTGCCAGCACCAAGCTCCCCGTCGAGCAGTACTTC. Full variable domain (missing parts from reference TRBV28 and TRBJ2-7): DVKVTQSSRYLVKRTGEKVFLECVQDMDHENMFWYRQDPGLGLRLIYFSYDVKMKEKGDIPEGYSVSREKKERFSLILESASTNQTSMYLCASTKLPVEQYFGPGTRLTVT.

This rearrangement joins TRBV30 to TRBJ2-3, with a possible D match to TRBD2 (6 bases). CDR3 length: 15 amino acids. V was clipped by 3 bases and J by 5 bases, with 18 bases between them. CDR1 and CDR2 (germline): GTSNPN, SVGIG (reference sequence). CDR3 amino acids: CAWSGAPGVGDTQYF. Here the CDR3 DNA reads TGTGCCTGGAGCGGAGCACCGGGAGTAGGAGATACGCAGTATTTT.

Details on this clonotype: A much larger clone differs by one base, so this may be a read error. V and J are TRBV12-3 or TRBV12-4 and TRBJ1-3, with TRBD1 identical over 8 bases. There are 14 residues in the CDR3. CDR3 nucleotide sequence: TGTGCCAGCAATAAACAGGGGGGAAGAAACACCGTATATTTT. It is translated as CASNKQGGRNTVYF.

This chain joins TRBV6-5 and TRBJ2-4; 11 bases map to TRBD1. CDR3 length: 16 residues. The ends lost 4 bases at V and 1 base at J; junction bases unmatched: 3. The germline CDR1 and CDR2 sequences are MNHEY and SVGAGI. This CDR3 is CASSFGQGAAKNIQYF. CDR3 nucleotides: TGTGCCAGCAGTTTTGGACAGGGGGCGGCCAAAAACATTCAGTACTTC.

This clonotype has a count of ten or more. The chain couples TRBV6-6 to TRBJ2-7; possible D gene TRBD1, 5 bases. The CDR3 sequence is 14 residues long. Germline CDR1 and CDR2: MNHNY and SVGAGI (reference sequence). Trimming shortened V by 2 bases and J by 4 bases, and 12 bases separated the two germline ends. Here the CDR3 DNA reads TGTGCCAGCAGTTACCGTAGACAGACATACGAGCAGTACTTC. Protein: CASSYRRQTYEQYF.

This clonotype showed up just once. A much larger clone lies a single base off, so this may be a read error. The chain recombines TRBV4-1 with TRBJ2-1; D is perhaps TRBD2 (6 bases). The CDR3 is made up of 16 amino acids. The V end lost 0 bases, the J end lost 5 bases, and 14 bases lay between the germline ends. Germline lookup yields CDR1 MGHRA and CDR2 YSYEKL. The DNA of the CDR3 is TGCGCCAGCAGCCAAGATTTAGTGGGGGGAAACAATGAGCAGTTCTTC. Translating gives CASSQDLVGGNNEQFF.

This clonotype was seen many times. This chain joins TRBV20-1 and TRBJ1-5; TRBD1 might be the D (6 bases). Trimming shortened V by 5 bases and J by 1 base, and 15 bases separated the two germline ends. In germline, CDR1 is DFQATT, CDR2 SNEGSKA (reference sequence). The CDR3 is 15 residues long. The CDR3 DNA sequence: TGCAGTGCTGCCCTACAGGGATGGAGCAATCAGCCCCAGCATTTT. Its protein is CSAALQGWSNQPQHF.

Concerning this clonotype itself: No conserved phenylalanine or tryptophan ends this CDR3, so it is likely a read error. The chain carries TRBV7-6 and TRBJ2-5; 9 bases match TRBD2. The J call may be mistaken, given a closer DNA end match to TRBJ2-1. In germline, CDR1 is SGHVS, CDR2 FNYEAQ. The CDR3 consists of 14 residues. CDR3 in amino acids: CASSSGLAYDEQFL. The CDR3 region has the DNA TGTGCCAGCAGCTCGGGACTAGCCTACGATGAGCAGTTCCTC.

This clonotype has at least ten counts. The chain employs TRBV7-2 and TRBJ1-6; the D gene is possibly TRBD1 (5 bases). The V and J ends lost 4 bases and 8 bases respectively, with 12 bases between them. The CDR3 loop spans 14 amino acids. CDR1 is SGHTA, CDR2 FQGNSA, per germline. CDR3 nucleotide sequence: TGTGCCAGCAGCTCATCCGGGGGTTATTCACCCCTCCACTTT. The encoded protein is CASSSSGGYSPLHF.

This clonotype was detected many times. The J gene is TRBJ2-7, the V gene TRBV25-1; the match to TRBD2 covers 12 bases. Trimming cost V 7 bases and J 2 bases; bases outside gene matches: 9. Looked up from germline, CDR1 is MGHDK and CDR2 is SYGVNS. The CDR3 is 16 residues long. The CDR3 nucleotides are TGTGCCAGCACAGGACCTCTAGCGGGAGGGCCCTACGAGCAGTACTTC. Translated, it gives CASTGPLAGGPYEQYF.

This clonotype was counted at least ten times. J is TRBJ2-7 and V is TRBV2; TRBD1 is a possible D gene (5 bases). This CDR3 comprises 15 residues. V dropped 6 bases and J dropped 4 bases, with 19 bases sitting between them. Germline assignment: CDR1 SNHLY and CDR2 FYNNEI. This CDR3 reads CASSPDLGAWYEQYF. DNA of the CDR3: TGTGCCAGCAGCCCCGATTTAGGGGCATGGTACGAGCAGTACTTC.

With regard to this clonotype: A junction boundary mismatches the germline segment, possibly from a read error. The chain uses TRBV20-1 and TRBJ2-1, with 14 bases fitting TRBD2. Germline V lookup: CDR1 DFQATT, CDR2 SNEGSKA (reference sequence). The CDR3 is 15 amino acids. In nucleotides, the CDR3 is TGCAGCGCTAGAGCCCTAGGACTAGCGGGAGGAGAGCAGTTCTTC. Amino acids: CSARALGLAGGEQFF.

This clonotype was observed at least ten times. This rearrangement joins TRBV12-3 or TRBV12-4 to TRBJ2-5, with TRBD1 identical over 7 bases. The CDR3 spans 14 residues. The trim removed 5 bases at V and 5 bases at J, leaving 8 bases unmatched. The DNA of the CDR3 is TGTGCCAGCAGTGGACAGGTTTGGTTTGAGACCCAGTACTTC. This codes for CASSGQVWFETQYF.

This clonotype appeared a few times. The genes are TRBV3-1 and TRBJ2-7; perhaps TRBD2 as D (5 bases). The CDR3 has 16 amino acids. V lost 6 bases, J lost 6 bases, and 24 bases lay in between. Per the germline V gene, CDR1 is LGHDT and CDR2 is YNNKEL (reference sequence). This chain's CDR3 is CASSPGSLTGWFEQYF. Written as DNA, the CDR3 is TGTGCCAGCAGTCCCGGTTCGTTGACGGGATGGTTCGAGCAGTACTTC.

The chain couples TRBV30 to TRBJ2-7; the D gene is possibly TRBD1 (6 bases). Looked up from germline, CDR1 is GTSNPN and CDR2 is SVGIG (reference sequence). V lost 7 bases and J lost 6, with 16 bases in between. The CDR3 length is 12 residues. The chain's CDR3 is CAYSGTLGEQYF. The CDR3 DNA reads as TGTGCCTACTCCGGGACACTAGGCGAGCAGTACTTC.

The V and J genes are TRBV6-1 and TRBJ1-2; maybe TRBD1 (5 bases). Germline-derived CDR1 and CDR2 are MNHNS and SASEGT. Trimming stripped 8 bases from V and 9 bases from J, with 22 bases between. The CDR3 runs to 14 residues. The CDR3 loop is CASGKRGLYESYTF. CDR3 DNA sequence: TGTGCCAGCGGGAAGAGGGGTCTCTATGAGAGCTACACCTTC.

This chain uses TRBV4-2 with TRBJ1-4; TRBD1 might be the D (5 bases). This CDR3 spans 15 amino acids. The ends were cut back, 1 base at V and 4 bases at J, with 10 bases in the middle. In germline, CDR1 is LGHNA, CDR2 YNFKEQ. CDR3: CASSQGDRDNEKLFF. In DNA, the CDR3 is TGTGCCAGCAGCCAAGGGGACCGAGATAATGAAAAACTGTTTTTT.

This clonotype has only a few counts. The J gene is TRBJ2-7, the V gene TRBV11-1; a possible D gene is TRBD2 (6 bases). Trimming removed 5 bases at V and 6 bases at J, with 20 bases between. The CDR3 spans 15 residues. Germline CDR1 is SGHAT and CDR2 is FQDESV (reference sequence). The CDR3 is CASSPTRRAIGEQYF. Here the CDR3 DNA reads TGTGCCAGCAGCCCGACTAGGCGGGCTATCGGCGAGCAGTACTTC.

This clonotype was observed at least ten times. The chain joins TRBV7-2 to TRBJ2-2; possibly TRBD2 for D (6 bases). V lost 2 bases to trimming and J lost 6 bases, with 10 bases between them. Germline V lookup: CDR1 SGHTA, CDR2 FQGNSA. CDR3 length: 14 residues. In DNA form, the CDR3 reads TGTGCCAGCAGCTTAACGACTAGTTCCGGGGAGCTGTTTTTT. This translates into CASSLTTSSGELFF.

As to this clonotype: Being one base from a much bigger clone, this may be a read error. Here the CDR3 DNA reads TGTGCCAGCAATTCACCCCTCCACTTT. It specifies CASNSPLHF. The chain employs TRBV2 and TRBJ1-6; D is unresolved. This CDR3 comprises 9 residues. Germline V gene data show CDR1 as SNHLY and CDR2 as FYNNEI. The V gene lost 7 bases and the J gene lost 8 bases, with 0 bases spanning the gap.

Ten or more counts support this clonotype. This sequence joins TRBV19 and TRBJ2-7; the D is unclear. CDR1 LNHDA and CDR2 SQIVND come from the germline V gene (reference sequence). V gave up 2 bases and J gave up 1 base, with 12 bases separating them. There are 15 residues in the CDR3. The CDR3: CASSISLSPSYEQYF. The DNA of the CDR3 is TGTGCCAGTAGTATAAGTCTAAGCCCATCCTACGAGCAGTACTTC.

Of note for this clonotype: One base away lies a much larger clone, so this may be a sequencing read error. This chain links TRBV7-3 with TRBJ2-2; 10 bases map to TRBD1. This CDR3 comprises 15 residues. CDR1 and CDR2 from the germline V gene are SGHTA and FQGTGA. CDR3 loop: CASSLSGTGVGELLF. CDR3 DNA: TGTGCCAGCAGCTTAAGTGGGACAGGGGTCGGGGAGCTGCTTTTT.

The sample holds many counts of this clonotype. The chain uses TRBV5-1 and TRBJ2-1; TRBD2 aligns across 14 bases. This CDR3 has 16 residues. CDR1 is SGHRS, CDR2 YFSETQ, per germline. V lost 4 bases to trimming and J lost 9 bases; unmatched junction nucleotides: 9. The CDR3 coding sequence is TGCGCCAGCAGCGCCGGGACTAGCGGGAGAGGGAGTGAGCAGTTCTTC. Translation gives CASSAGTSGRGSEQFF.

This clonotype was seen ten or more times. V gene TRBV5-1 combines with J gene TRBJ1-4, with D hard to call. CDR3 length: 15 residues. Germline-derived CDR1 and CDR2 are SGHRS and YFSETQ. V lost 0 bases and J lost 5, with 11 bases in between. CDR3 DNA sequence: TGCGCCAGCAGCTTGGGTCGTCAGCTCAATGAAAAACTGTTTTTT. Protein: CASSLGRQLNEKLFF.

By sample share, this clonotype is medium-sized. The rearrangement uses TRBV20-1 and TRBJ1-6; 7 bases are a match to TRBD1. V dropped 1 base and J dropped 13; count of bases not matched to a gene: 10. Germline V lookup: CDR1 DFQATT, CDR2 SNEGSKA (reference sequence). The CDR3 loop spans 14 amino acids. CDR3: CSARVGTVANPLHF. DNA for the CDR3: TGCAGTGCTAGAGTCGGGACAGTAGCTAACCCCCTCCACTTT.

This clonotype was seen at least ten times. This rearrangement joins TRBV5-8 to TRBJ2-5; tentative D call: TRBD2 (6 bases). The germline V gene has CDR1 SGHTS and CDR2 YDEGEE. V dropped 0 bases and J dropped 2 bases, with 8 bases sitting between them. The CDR3 totals 14 residues. CDR3 amino acids: CASSLGSGQETQYF. The CDR3 DNA reads TGTGCCAGCAGCTTGGGTAGCGGACAAGAGACCCAGTACTTC.

This rearrangement joins TRBV11-2 to TRBJ2-5; possibly TRBD1 for D (5 bases). This CDR3 is 16 amino acids long. The V gene lost 1 base and the J gene lost 2 bases, with 14 bases spanning the gap. Germline values: CDR1 SGHAT, CDR2 FQNNGV. CDR3 DNA sequence: TGTGCCAGCAGCTTAGTAGGGGTGAGGCTTCAAGAGACCCAGTACTTC. Translation: CASSLVGVRLQETQYF.

This clonotype was detected many times. The chain recombines TRBV11-3 with TRBJ2-1; TRBD2 agrees at 9 bases. The CDR3 extends over 14 amino acids. The junction had 5 bases not matched to a gene; V was cut back by 3 bases and J by 8 bases. Germline V lookup: CDR1 SGHNT, CDR2 YENEEA. CDR3 protein: CASSFGLASDEQFF. Here the CDR3 DNA reads TGTGCCAGCAGCTTCGGACTAGCGTCCGATGAGCAGTTCTTC.

The chain links TRBV4-3 to TRBJ2-7, with 8 bases aligning to TRBD2. In germline, CDR1 is LGHNA, CDR2 YSLEER. The CDR3 is 18 residues long. V gave up 0 bases and J gave up 2 bases; unmatched junction bases: 12. DNA for the CDR3: TGCGCCAGCAGCCAAGACCTTCCCCAGGGTAGCGGGGCCTACGAGCAGTACTTC. Protein sequence: CASSQDLPQGSGAYEQYF.

This clonotype has a handful of counts. This clone may be a read error of a much larger clone one base away. The rearrangement joins TRBV2 to TRBJ2-7, with TRBD2 matching over 11 bases. The CDR3 is made up of 14 amino acids. Germline CDR1 is SNHLY and CDR2 is FYNNEI. V shed 9 bases and J 6 bases; nucleotides not matched to a gene: 10. The CDR3 DNA sequence: TGTGCCAGTTACACGGGACTAGCGGAATCCGAGCAGTACTTC. This encodes CASYTGLAESEQYF. The full variable domain, completed using reference TRBV2 and TRBJ2-7, is EPEVTQTPSHQVTQMGQEVILRCVPISNHLYFYWYRQILGQKVEFLVSFYNNEISEKSEIFDDQFSVERPDGSNFTLKIRSTKLEDSAMYFCASYTGLAESEQYFGPGTRLTVT.